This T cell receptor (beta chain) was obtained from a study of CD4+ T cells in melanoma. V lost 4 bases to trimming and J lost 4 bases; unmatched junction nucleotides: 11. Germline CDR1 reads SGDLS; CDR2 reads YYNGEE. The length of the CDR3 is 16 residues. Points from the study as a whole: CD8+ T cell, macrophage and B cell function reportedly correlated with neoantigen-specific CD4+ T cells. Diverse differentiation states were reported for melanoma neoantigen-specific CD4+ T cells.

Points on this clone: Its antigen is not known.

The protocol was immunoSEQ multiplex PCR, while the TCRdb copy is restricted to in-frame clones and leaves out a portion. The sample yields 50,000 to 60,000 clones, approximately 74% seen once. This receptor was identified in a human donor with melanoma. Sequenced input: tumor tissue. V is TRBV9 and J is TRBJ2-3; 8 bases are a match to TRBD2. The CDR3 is CASSTPLGGGSDTQYF. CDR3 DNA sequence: TGTGCCAGCAGCACCCCACTTGGCGGGGGGTCAGATACGCAGTATTTT.